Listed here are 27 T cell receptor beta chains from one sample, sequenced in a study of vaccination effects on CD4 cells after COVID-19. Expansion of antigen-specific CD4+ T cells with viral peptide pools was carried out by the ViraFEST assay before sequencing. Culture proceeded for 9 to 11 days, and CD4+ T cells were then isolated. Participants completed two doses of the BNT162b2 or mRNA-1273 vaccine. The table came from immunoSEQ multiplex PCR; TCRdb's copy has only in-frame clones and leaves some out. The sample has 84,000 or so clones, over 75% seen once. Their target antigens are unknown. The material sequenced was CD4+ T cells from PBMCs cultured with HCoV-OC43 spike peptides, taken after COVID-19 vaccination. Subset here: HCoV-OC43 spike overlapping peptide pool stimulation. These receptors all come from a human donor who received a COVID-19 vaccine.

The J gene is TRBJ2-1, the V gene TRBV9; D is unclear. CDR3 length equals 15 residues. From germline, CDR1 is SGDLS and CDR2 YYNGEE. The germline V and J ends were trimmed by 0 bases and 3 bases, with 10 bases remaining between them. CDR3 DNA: TGTGCCAGCAGCGTAGCCCCCGACGGCTACAATGAGCAGTTCTTC. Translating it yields CASSVAPDGYNEQFF.

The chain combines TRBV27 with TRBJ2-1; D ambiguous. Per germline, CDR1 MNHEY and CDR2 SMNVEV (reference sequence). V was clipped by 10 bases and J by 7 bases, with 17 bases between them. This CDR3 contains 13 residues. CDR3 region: CATCAADRNEQFF. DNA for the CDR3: TGTGCCACCTGCGCAGCCGATAGGAATGAGCAGTTCTTC.

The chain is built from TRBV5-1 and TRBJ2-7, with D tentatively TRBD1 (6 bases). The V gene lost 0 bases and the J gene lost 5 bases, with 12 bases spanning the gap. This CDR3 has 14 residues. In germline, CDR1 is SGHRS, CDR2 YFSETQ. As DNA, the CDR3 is TGCGCCAGCAGCTTGGCCCAGGGGTCGGACGAGCAGTACGTC. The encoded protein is CASSLAQGSDEQYV.

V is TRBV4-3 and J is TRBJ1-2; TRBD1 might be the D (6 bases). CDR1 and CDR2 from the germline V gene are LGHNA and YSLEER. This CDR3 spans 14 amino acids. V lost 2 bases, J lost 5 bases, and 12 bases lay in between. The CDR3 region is CASSQIQGIYGYTF. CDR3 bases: TGCGCCAGCAGCCAAATACAGGGTATATATGGCTACACCTTC.

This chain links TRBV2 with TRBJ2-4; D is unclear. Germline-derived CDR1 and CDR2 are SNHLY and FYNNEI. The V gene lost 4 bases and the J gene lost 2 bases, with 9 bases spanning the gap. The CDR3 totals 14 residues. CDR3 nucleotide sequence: TGTGCCAGCAGTGCACTGGTATCCAAAAACATTCAGTACTTC. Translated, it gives CASSALVSKNIQYF.

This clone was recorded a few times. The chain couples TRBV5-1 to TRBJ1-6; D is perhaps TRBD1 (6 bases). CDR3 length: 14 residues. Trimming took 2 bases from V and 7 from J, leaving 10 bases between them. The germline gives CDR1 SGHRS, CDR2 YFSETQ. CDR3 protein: CASSFGTRNSPLHF. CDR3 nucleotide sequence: TGCGCCAGCAGCTTCGGGACAAGAAATTCACCCCTCCACTTT.

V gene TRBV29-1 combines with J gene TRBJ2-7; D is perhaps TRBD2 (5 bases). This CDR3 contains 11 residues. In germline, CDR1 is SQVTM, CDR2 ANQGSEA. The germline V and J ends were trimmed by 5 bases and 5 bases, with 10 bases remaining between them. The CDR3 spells CSVSRGNEQYV. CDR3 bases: TGCAGCGTTTCCCGGGGAAACGAGCAGTACGTC.

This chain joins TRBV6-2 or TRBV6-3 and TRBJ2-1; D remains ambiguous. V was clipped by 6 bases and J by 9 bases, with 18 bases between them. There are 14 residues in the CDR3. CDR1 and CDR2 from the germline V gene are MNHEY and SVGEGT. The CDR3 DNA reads TGTGCCAGCAGCCACCATTACACAGAACCTGAGCAGTTCTTC. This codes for CASSHHYTEPEQFF.

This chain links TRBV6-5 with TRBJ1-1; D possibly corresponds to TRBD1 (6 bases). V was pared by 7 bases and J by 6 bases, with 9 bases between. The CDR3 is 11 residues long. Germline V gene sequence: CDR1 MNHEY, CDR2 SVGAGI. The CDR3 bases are TGTGCCAGCAAAAGACAGGCTGAAGCTTTCTTT. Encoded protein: CASKRQAEAFF.

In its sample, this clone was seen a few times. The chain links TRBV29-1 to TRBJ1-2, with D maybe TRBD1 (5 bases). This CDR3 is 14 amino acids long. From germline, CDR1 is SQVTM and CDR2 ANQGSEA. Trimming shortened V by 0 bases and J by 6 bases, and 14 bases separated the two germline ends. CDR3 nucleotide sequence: TGCAGCGTTGAAGATCCGCAGGGAAAGCATGGCTACACCTTC. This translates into CSVEDPQGKHGYTF.

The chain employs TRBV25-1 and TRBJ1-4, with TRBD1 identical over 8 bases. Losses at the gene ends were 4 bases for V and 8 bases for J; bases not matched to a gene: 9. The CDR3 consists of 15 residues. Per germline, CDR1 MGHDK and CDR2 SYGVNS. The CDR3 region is CASSGSRGPREKLFF. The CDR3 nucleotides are TGTGCCAGCAGTGGAAGCAGGGGGCCCCGAGAAAAACTGTTTTTT. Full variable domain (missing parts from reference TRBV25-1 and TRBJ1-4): EADIYQTPRYLVIGTGKKITLECSQTMGHDKMYWYQQDPGMELHLIHYSYGVNSTEKGDLSSESTVSRIRTEHFPLTLESARPSHTSQYLCASSGSRGPREKLFFGSGTQLSVL.

CDR3 bases: TGTGCCAGCAGCGTCCAGGGGGCGGGACGTGAAAAACTGTTTTTT. Amino acids: CASSVQGAGREKLFF. This chain joins TRBV7-9 and TRBJ1-4, with 8 bases identical to TRBD1. The V and J ends lost 5 bases and 7 bases, in that order; junction bases with no gene match: 9. Germline loops: CDR1 SEHNR, CDR2 FQNEAQ (reference sequence). There are 15 residues in the CDR3.

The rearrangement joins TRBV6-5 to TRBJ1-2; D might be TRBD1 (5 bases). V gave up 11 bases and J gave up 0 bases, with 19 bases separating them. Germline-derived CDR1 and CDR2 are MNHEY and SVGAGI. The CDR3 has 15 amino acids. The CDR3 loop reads CAQPRELQANYGYTF. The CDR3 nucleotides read TGTGCCCAGCCCAGGGAGCTTCAAGCTAACTATGGCTACACCTTC.

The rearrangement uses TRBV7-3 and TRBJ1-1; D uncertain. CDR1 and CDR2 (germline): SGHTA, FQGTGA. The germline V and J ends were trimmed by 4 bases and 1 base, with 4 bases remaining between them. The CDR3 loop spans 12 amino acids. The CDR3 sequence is CASSSSNTEAFF. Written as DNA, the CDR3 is TGTGCCAGCAGCTCCTCGAACACTGAAGCTTTCTTT.

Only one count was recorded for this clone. The CDR3 DNA reads as TGTGCCAGCAGTTTAATTATGGCGAGCACTGAAGCTTTCTTT. Protein sequence: CASSLIMASTEAFF. The chain links TRBV28 to TRBJ1-1; D not certain. Looked up from germline, CDR1 is MDHEN and CDR2 is SYDVKM. The CDR3 extends over 14 amino acids. V lost 2 bases to trimming and J lost 4 bases, with 11 bases between them.

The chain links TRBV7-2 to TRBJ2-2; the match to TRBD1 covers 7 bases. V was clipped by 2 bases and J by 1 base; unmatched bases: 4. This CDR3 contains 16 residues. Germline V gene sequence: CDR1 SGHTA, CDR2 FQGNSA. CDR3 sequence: CASSLLGQMNTGELFF. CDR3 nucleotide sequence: TGTGCCAGCAGCTTATTGGGACAGATGAACACCGGGGAGCTGTTTTTT.

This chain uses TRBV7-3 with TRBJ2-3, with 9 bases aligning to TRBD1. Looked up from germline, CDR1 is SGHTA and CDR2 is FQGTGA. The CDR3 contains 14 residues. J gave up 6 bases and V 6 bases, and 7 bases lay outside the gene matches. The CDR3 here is CASRAGTGSDTQYF. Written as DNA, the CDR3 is TGTGCCAGCAGAGCCGGGACAGGGTCCGATACGCAGTATTTT. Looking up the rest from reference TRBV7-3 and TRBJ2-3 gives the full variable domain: GAGVSQTPSNKVTEKGKYVELRCDPISGHTALYWYRQSLGQGPEFLIYFQGTGAADDSGLPNDRFFAVRPEGSVSTLKIQRTERGDSAVYLCASRAGTGSDTQYFGPGTRLTVL.

CDR3 in amino acids: CATSDPKQGDTEAFF. In DNA form, the CDR3 reads TGTGCCACCAGTGATCCCAAACAGGGAGACACTGAAGCTTTCTTT. J is TRBJ1-1 and V is TRBV24-1; D possibly corresponds to TRBD1 (6 bases). The ends were cut back, 3 bases at V and 3 bases at J, with 13 bases in the middle. This CDR3 region has 15 residues. The germline V gene encodes CDR1 KGHDR and CDR2 SFDVKD.

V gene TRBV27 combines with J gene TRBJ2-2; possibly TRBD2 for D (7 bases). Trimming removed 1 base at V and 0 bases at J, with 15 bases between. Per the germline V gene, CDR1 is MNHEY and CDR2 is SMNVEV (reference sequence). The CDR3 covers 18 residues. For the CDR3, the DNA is TGTGCCAGCAGTTTATTCTCCGTGGGGGGGCCGAACACCGGGGAGCTGTTTTTT. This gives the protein CASSLFSVGGPNTGELFF.

CDR3 sequence: CASSLALKTGGQETQYF. The DNA of the CDR3 is TGCGCCAGCAGCTTGGCCCTTAAAACAGGGGGCCAAGAGACCCAGTACTTC. V and J are TRBV5-1 and TRBJ2-5; TRBD1 aligns across 8 bases. J was trimmed by 1 base and V by 0 bases; bases with no gene match: 8. The CDR3 sequence is 17 residues long. Germline assignment: CDR1 SGHRS and CDR2 YFSETQ.

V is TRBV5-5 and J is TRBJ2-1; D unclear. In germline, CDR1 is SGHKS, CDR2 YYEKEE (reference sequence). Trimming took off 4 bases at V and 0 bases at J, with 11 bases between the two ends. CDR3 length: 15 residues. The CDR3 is CASSPVVGSYNEQFF. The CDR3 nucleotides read TGTGCCAGCAGCCCAGTAGTGGGCTCCTACAATGAGCAGTTCTTC.

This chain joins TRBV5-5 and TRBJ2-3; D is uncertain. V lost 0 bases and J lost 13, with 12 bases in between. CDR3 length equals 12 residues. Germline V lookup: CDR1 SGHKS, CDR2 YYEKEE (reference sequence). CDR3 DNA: TGTGCCAGCAGCTTGGAACTCAGATCGGAGTATTTT. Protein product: CASSLELRSEYF.

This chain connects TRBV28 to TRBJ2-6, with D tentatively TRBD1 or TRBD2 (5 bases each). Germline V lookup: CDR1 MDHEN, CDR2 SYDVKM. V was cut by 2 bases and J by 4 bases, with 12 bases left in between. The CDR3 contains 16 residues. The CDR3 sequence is CASSLGDARGANVLTF. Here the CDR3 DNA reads TGTGCCAGCAGTTTAGGGGACGCGCGGGGGGCCAACGTCCTGACTTTC.

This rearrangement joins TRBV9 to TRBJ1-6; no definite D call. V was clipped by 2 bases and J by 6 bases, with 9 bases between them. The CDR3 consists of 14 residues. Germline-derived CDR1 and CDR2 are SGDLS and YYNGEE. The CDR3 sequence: CASSVEGANSPLHF. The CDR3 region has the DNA TGTGCCAGCAGCGTCGAGGGTGCTAATTCACCCCTCCACTTT. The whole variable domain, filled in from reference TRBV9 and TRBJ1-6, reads DSGVTQTPKHLITATGQRVTLRCSPRSGDLSVYWYQQSLDQGLQFLIQYYNGEERAKGNILERFSAQQFPDLHSELNLSSLELGDSALYFCASSVEGANSPLHFGNGTRLTVT.

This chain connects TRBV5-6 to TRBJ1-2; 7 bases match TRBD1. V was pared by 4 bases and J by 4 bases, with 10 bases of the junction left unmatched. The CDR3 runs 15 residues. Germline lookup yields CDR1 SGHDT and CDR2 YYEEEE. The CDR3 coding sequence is TGTGCCAGCAGCGTACTACAGGGGATGCCCTATGGCTACACCTTC. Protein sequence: CASSVLQGMPYGYTF.

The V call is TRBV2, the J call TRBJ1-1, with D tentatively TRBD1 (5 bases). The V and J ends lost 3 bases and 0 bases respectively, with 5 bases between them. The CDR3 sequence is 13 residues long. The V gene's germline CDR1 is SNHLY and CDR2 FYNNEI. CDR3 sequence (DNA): TGTGCCAGCAGTGACAGGGTGAACACTGAAGCTTTCTTT. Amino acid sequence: CASSDRVNTEAFF.

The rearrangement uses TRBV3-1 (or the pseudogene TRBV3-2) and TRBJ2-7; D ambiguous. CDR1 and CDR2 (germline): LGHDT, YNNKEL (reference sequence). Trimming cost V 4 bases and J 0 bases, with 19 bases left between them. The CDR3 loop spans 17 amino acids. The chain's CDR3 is CASSRSPPDGCSYEQYV. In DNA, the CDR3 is TGTGCCAGCAGCCGGAGCCCCCCGGACGGGTGCTCCTACGAGCAGTACGTC.